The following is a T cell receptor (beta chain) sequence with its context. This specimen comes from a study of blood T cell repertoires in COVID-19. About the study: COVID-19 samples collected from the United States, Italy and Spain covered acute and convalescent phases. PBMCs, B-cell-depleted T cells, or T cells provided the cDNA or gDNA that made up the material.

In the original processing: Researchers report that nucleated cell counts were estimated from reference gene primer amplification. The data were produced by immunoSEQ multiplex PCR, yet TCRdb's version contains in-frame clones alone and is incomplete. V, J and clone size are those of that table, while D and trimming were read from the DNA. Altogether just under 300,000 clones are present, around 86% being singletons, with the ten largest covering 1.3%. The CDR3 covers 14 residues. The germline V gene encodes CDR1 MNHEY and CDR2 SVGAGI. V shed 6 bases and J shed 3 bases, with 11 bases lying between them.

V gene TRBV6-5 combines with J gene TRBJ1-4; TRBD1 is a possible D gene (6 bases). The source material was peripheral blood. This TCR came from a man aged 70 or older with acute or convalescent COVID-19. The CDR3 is CASSGQNPNEKLFF. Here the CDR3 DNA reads TGTGCCAGCAGCGGACAGAATCCTAATGAAAAACTGTTTTTT.